These T cell receptor beta chains were read from a single sample in a study of blood T cell repertoires in COVID-19. This table comes from immunoSEQ multiplex PCR, and its TCRdb copy is limited to in-frame clones, with some not included. The profile shows fewer than 350,000 clones, approximately 90% of them singletons. Sample: peripheral blood. The receptors here all came from a woman in her twenties or thirties with COVID-19, enrolled during active disease. Each CDR3 is given with its conserved first and last residue. The D gene is left open where the match is weak. The size entry is marked missing in some rows and otherwise reads once, few, many or a size class.

d_call: NA
j_call: TRBJ1-1
clone_size: NA
v_call: TRBV14
cdr3_nt: TGTGCCAGCAGCCAAGCGCCAGAAGACACTGAAGCTTTCTTT
cdr3_aa: CASSQAPEDTEAFF

d_call: TRBD2
j_call: TRBJ2-1
clone_size: NA
v_call: TRBV11-2
cdr3_nt: TGTGCCAGCAGCTTAACCAGGGGACTAGCGGGAGCCACCTACAATGAGCAGTTCTTC
cdr3_aa: CASSLTRGLAGATYNEQFF

d_call: NA
j_call: TRBJ1-2
clone_size: NA
v_call: TRBV5-8
cdr3_nt: TGTGCCAGCAGCTTGTGGACAGATGCTAACTATGGCTACACCTTC
cdr3_aa: CASSLWTDANYGYTF

d_call: TRBD1
j_call: TRBJ1-2
clone_size: NA
v_call: TRBV28
cdr3_nt: TGTGCCAGCCGGGACAGGGGTAACTATGGCTACACCTTC
cdr3_aa: CASRDRGNYGYTF

d_call: NA
j_call: TRBJ2-1
clone_size: NA
v_call: TRBV29-1
cdr3_nt: TGCAGCGTTGAAGGACGAGGGAGTTGGATCAATGAGCAGTTCTTC
cdr3_aa: CSVEGRGSWINEQFF

d_call: TRBD2
j_call: TRBJ2-2
clone_size: once
v_call: TRBV5-8
cdr3_nt: TGTGCCAGCAGGCTCCTAGTGACTAGCAACACCGGGGAGCTGTTTTTT
cdr3_aa: CASRLLVTSNTGELFF

d_call: NA
j_call: TRBJ2-1
clone_size: NA
v_call: TRBV14
cdr3_nt: TGTGCCAGCAGCCAAGCGATCGGCGGGGAGCAGTTCTTC
cdr3_aa: CASSQAIGGEQFF

d_call: TRBD2
j_call: TRBJ2-5
clone_size: NA
v_call: TRBV11-3
cdr3_nt: TGTGCCAGCAGCTTAGATCCCCCAGGTAGCGGGAGCCAAGAGACCCAGTACTTC
cdr3_aa: CASSLDPPGSGSQETQYF

d_call: TRBD1
j_call: TRBJ2-5
clone_size: NA
v_call: TRBV5-8
cdr3_nt: TGTGCCAGCAGCCCAATGGGACAGGGGCAAGAGACCCAGTACTTC
cdr3_aa: CASSPMGQGQETQYF

d_call: NA
j_call: TRBJ2-5
clone_size: NA
v_call: TRBV12-3/TRBV12-4
cdr3_nt: TGTGCCAGCAGTCGAGAAGAGACCCAGTACTTC
cdr3_aa: CASSREETQYF

d_call: NA
j_call: TRBJ1-1
clone_size: NA
v_call: TRBV5-5
cdr3_nt: TGTGCCAGCAGCTTGGCCGGGAACACTGAAGCTTTCTTT
cdr3_aa: CASSLAGNTEAFF

d_call: TRBD1
j_call: TRBJ1-1
clone_size: NA
v_call: TRBV24-1
cdr3_nt: TGTGCCACCAGTGATGGTGGGACAGTCAACACTGAAGCTTTCTTT
cdr3_aa: CATSDGGTVNTEAFF

d_call: TRBD1
j_call: TRBJ2-7
clone_size: NA
v_call: TRBV5-4
cdr3_nt: TGTGCCAGCAGCTTCAGGCAGGGGGTCAGCGAGCAGTACTTC
cdr3_aa: CASSFRQGVSEQYF

d_call: NA
j_call: TRBJ2-3
clone_size: NA
v_call: TRBV11-2
cdr3_nt: TGTGCCAGCACCGGTTCGTACCCGTTGCCAGATACGCAGTATTTT
cdr3_aa: CASTGSYPLPDTQYF

d_call: NA
j_call: TRBJ1-2
clone_size: NA
v_call: TRBV10-3
cdr3_nt: TGTGCCATCAGTGATTTCGTGAAGCATGGCTACACCTTC
cdr3_aa: CAISDFVKHGYTF

d_call: NA
j_call: TRBJ1-1
clone_size: NA
v_call: TRBV28
cdr3_nt: TGTGCCAGCAGTTTACAAGAGGCTGAAGCTTTCTTT
cdr3_aa: CASSLQEAEAFF

d_call: NA
j_call: TRBJ2-3
clone_size: NA
v_call: TRBV5-1
cdr3_nt: TGCGCCAGCAGCGAGGGCACAGATACGCAGTATTTT
cdr3_aa: CASSEGTDTQYF

d_call: NA
j_call: TRBJ1-2
clone_size: NA
v_call: TRBV27
cdr3_nt: TGTGCCAGCAGTTTGGGGCCGGGGACTAATGGCTACACCTTC
cdr3_aa: CASSLGPGTNGYTF

d_call: TRBD1
j_call: TRBJ1-2
clone_size: NA
v_call: TRBV10-3
cdr3_nt: TGTGCCATCAACGACAGGGGTAACTATGGCTACACCTTC
cdr3_aa: CAINDRGNYGYTF

d_call: TRBD1
j_call: TRBJ1-4
clone_size: NA
v_call: TRBV19
cdr3_nt: TGTGCCAGTACCTGGGACAGGTGGCTGTTTTTT
cdr3_aa: CASTWDRWLFF

d_call: TRBD2
j_call: TRBJ2-2
clone_size: NA
v_call: TRBV5-1
cdr3_nt: TGCGCCAGCAGCTTGGGACTAGCGGGACGAACGAACACCGGGGAGCTGTTTTTT
cdr3_aa: CASSLGLAGRTNTGELFF

d_call: TRBD2
j_call: TRBJ2-3
clone_size: once
v_call: TRBV7-3
cdr3_nt: TGTGCCAGCAGCTTATACGGGAGGGCCGATGTAGATACGCAGTATTTT
cdr3_aa: CASSLYGRADVDTQYF

d_call: TRBD2
j_call: TRBJ2-5
clone_size: NA
v_call: TRBV10-1
cdr3_nt: TGCGCCAGCAGTGAAGGTAGCGGGATAGAGACCCAGTACTTC
cdr3_aa: CASSEGSGIETQYF

d_call: NA
j_call: TRBJ2-3
clone_size: NA
v_call: TRBV1
cdr3_nt: TGCACCAGCAGCCCTCCCGGCGGGAGGGCCCCAGATACGCAGTATTTT
cdr3_aa: CTSSPPGGRAPDTQYF

d_call: NA
j_call: TRBJ1-3
clone_size: NA
v_call: TRBV5-1
cdr3_nt: TGCGCCAGCAGCTTGACAGTTGGAAACACCATATATTTT
cdr3_aa: CASSLTVGNTIYF

d_call: NA
j_call: TRBJ1-5
clone_size: NA
v_call: TRBV2
cdr3_nt: TGTGCCAGCAGTGGGAGGGAGGTCAGACAGCCCCAGCATTTT
cdr3_aa: CASSGREVRQPQHF

d_call: NA
j_call: TRBJ2-7
clone_size: NA
v_call: TRBV10-3
cdr3_nt: TGTGCCATCATGACAGGGAGGAACGAGCAGTACTTC
cdr3_aa: CAIMTGRNEQYF